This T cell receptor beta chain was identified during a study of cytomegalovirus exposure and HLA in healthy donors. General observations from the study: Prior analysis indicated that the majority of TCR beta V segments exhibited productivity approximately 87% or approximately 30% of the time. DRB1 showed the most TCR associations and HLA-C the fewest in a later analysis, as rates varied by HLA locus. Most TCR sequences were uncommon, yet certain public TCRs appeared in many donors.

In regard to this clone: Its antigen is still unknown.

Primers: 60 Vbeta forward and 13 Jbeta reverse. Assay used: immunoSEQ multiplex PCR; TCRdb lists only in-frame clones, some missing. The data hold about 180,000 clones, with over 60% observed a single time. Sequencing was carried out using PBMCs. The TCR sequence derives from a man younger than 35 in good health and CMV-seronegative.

The CDR3 protein is CASSHSRRRASSYEQYF. The CDR3 nucleotides read TGTGCCAGCAGCCATTCTAGGAGGAGGGCCTCATCCTACGAGCAGTACTTC. The V call is TRBV21-1, the J call TRBJ2-7; the D call TRBD2 from the table was never checked on the DNA. TRBV21-1 is a documented pseudogene. There are 17 residues in the CDR3.